The source of this T cell receptor beta chain is a study of long-term antiretroviral therapy in people with HIV. V lost 0 bases and J 5 bases, leaving 13 bases between the germline ends. The CDR3 runs 15 residues. CDR1 KGHSH and CDR2 LQKENI come from the germline V gene. They ran version v3.0 of the immunoSEQ assay at survey level. This table comes from immunoSEQ multiplex PCR, and its TCRdb copy is limited to in-frame clones, with some not included. The sample includes 20,000 to 25,000 clones, around four fifths seen only once; the top ten take about 9%. Study-level points and caveats: Narrower CDR3 length ranges marked HIV repertoires relative to controls. The study collected no data on ART adherence, viral resistance or therapy changes. Blood obtained between about 2004 and 2017 may reflect older ART regimens.

With regard to this clone: What it binds is not known.

The V and J genes are TRBV18 and TRBJ2-5, with D perhaps matching TRBD1 or TRBD2 (5 bases each). Sequencing was performed on unsorted PBMCs, taken 1.2 years after starting antiretroviral therapy. The receptor comes from a woman in her thirties or forties with HIV. CDR3 amino acids: CASSPPGPLRETQYF. The CDR3 nucleotides are TGTGCCAGCTCACCACCGGGACCCCTCCGGGAGACCCAGTACTTC.